The 5 T cell receptor beta chains presented below share a single source sample, sequenced in a study of blood T cell repertoires in COVID-19. The data were produced by immunoSEQ multiplex PCR, yet TCRdb's version contains in-frame clones alone and is incomplete. The table shows approximately 170,000 clones, with about 83% occurring only once. Sequencing input: peripheral blood. Receptors originate from a man in his forties or fifties who had recovered from COVID-19.

The V call is TRBV5-4, the J call TRBJ2-5, with D possibly being TRBD2 (6 bases). This CDR3 is 15 amino acids long. V lost 1 base to trimming and J lost 2 bases, with 12 bases between them. CDR1 SGHNT and CDR2 YYREEE come from the germline V gene (reference sequence). In DNA, the CDR3 is TGTGCCAGCAGCTTGAAGGGGACTGTTCAAGAGACCCAGTACTTC. It encodes CASSLKGTVQETQYF.

The rearrangement joins TRBV18 to TRBJ2-5; 11 bases line up with TRBD1. Germline assignment: CDR1 KGHSH and CDR2 LQKENI. Trimming took 8 bases from V and 5 from J; bases not matched to a gene: 7. CDR3 size: 14 residues. The CDR3 coding sequence is TGTGCCAGCCCAAGGACAGGGGGCAAGGAGACCCAGTACTTC. Encoded protein: CASPRTGGKETQYF.

The chain couples TRBV7-2 to TRBJ2-7; 8 bases align to TRBD1. The CDR3 totals 15 residues. Germline V gene sequence: CDR1 SGHTA, CDR2 FQGNSA. Trimming removed 1 base from V and 3 bases from J; junction bases left unmatched: 5. In nucleotides, the CDR3 is TGTGCCAGCAGCTTAGGGGCAGGGGGCAGCTACGAGCAGTACTTC. Protein: CASSLGAGGSYEQYF.

The gene calls are TRBV15 and TRBJ2-5; D is possibly TRBD1 (6 bases). The CDR3 spans 15 residues. Trimming shortened V by 0 bases and J by 5 bases, and 13 bases separated the two germline ends. Germline CDR1 is LNHNV and CDR2 is YYDKDF (reference sequence). The CDR3 region is CATSREIGRGETQYF. For the CDR3, the DNA is TGTGCCACCAGCAGAGAAATAGGCAGGGGTGAGACCCAGTACTTC.

The gene calls are TRBV2 and TRBJ1-2, with D perhaps TRBD1 (6 bases). Trimming removed 3 bases from V and 3 bases from J, with 11 bases in between. Germline V gene data show CDR1 as SNHLY and CDR2 as FYNNEI. The CDR3 consists of 14 residues. CDR3 DNA: TGTGCCAGCAGTGAGACCGGGACACACTATGGCTACACCTTC. Translated, it gives CASSETGTHYGYTF. The whole variable domain, remainder taken from reference TRBV2 and TRBJ1-2, is EPEVTQTPSHQVTQMGQEVILRCVPISNHLYFYWYRQILGQKVEFLVSFYNNEISEKSEIFDDQFSVERPDGSNFTLKIRSTKLEDSAMYFCASSETGTHYGYTFGSGTRLTVV.